The present entry profiles one T cell receptor (beta chain) with its context. Its antigen is unidentified. Profiled with immunoSEQ multiplex PCR; TCRdb holds only in-frame clones, not every one. The sample includes some 69,000 clones, roughly 87% of them seen just once. The data are from a study of T cell responses to AZD1222 COVID-19 vaccine. Study overall: The study pooled second doses at about 4 or about 12 weeks. Study results and limitations: Baseline serology detected seropositivity in only 6 or 7 AZD1222 recipients.

Germline-derived CDR1 and CDR2 are MNHNY and SVGAGI (reference sequence). V gave up 2 bases and J gave up 2 bases, with 7 bases separating them. This CDR3 has 13 residues. This clonotype originated in an adult in good health. The sequences come from peripheral blood, collected on day 0 of AZD1222 vaccination. The chain carries TRBV6-6 and TRBJ2-7; the D is unclear. The CDR3: CASSYVETYEQYF. CDR3 in DNA: TGTGCCAGCAGTTACGTGGAAACCTACGAGCAGTACTTC.